This T cell receptor (beta chain) was retrieved from a study of cytomegalovirus exposure and HLA in healthy donors. Study-level points and caveats: An analysis done earlier found most TCR beta V segments productive about 87% or about 30% of the time. TCR beta chains numbering about 160 were designated cytomegalovirus-associated.

A remark on this clone: Its specificity is unknown.

Vbeta (60) and Jbeta (13) primers were used in the PCR. Repertoires were generated with immunoSEQ multiplex PCR, while TCRdb's copy carries only in-frame clones and drops some. Of about 160,000 clones in the sample, roughly 80% were seen once. With 4 bases clipped from V and 5 bases from J, the junction kept 11 bases outside the gene matches. Germline values: CDR1 SGHRS, CDR2 YFSETQ. This CDR3 is built from 15 residues. This TCR came from a man aged 30 to 39 in good health and CMV-seropositive. Material: PBMCs. The chain employs TRBV5-1 and TRBJ2-5, with TRBD2 matching 7 bases. CDR3 protein: CASSPWVLATETQYF. CDR3 nucleotides: TGCGCCAGCAGCCCATGGGTACTAGCGACGGAGACCCAGTACTTC.